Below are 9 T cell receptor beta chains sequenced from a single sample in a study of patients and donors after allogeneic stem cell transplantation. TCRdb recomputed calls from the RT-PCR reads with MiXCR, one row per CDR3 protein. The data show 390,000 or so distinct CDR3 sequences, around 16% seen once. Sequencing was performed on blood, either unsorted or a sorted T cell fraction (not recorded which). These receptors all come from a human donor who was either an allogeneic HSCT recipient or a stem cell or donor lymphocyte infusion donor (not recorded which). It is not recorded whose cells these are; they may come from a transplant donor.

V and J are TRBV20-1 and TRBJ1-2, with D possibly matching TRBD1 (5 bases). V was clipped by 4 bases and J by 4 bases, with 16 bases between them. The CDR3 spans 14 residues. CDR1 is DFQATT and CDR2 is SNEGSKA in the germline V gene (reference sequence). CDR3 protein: CSAIGGQRGYGYTF. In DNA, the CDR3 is TGCAGTGCTATAGGCGGCCAGAGGGGCTATGGCTACACCTTC.

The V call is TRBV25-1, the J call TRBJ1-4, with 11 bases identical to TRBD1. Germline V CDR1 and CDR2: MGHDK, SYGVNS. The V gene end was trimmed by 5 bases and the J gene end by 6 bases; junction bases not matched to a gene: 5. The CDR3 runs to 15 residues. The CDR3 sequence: CASSLRDRGDEKLFF. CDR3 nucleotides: TGTGCCAGCAGTCTTAGGGACAGGGGGGATGAAAAACTGTTTTTT.

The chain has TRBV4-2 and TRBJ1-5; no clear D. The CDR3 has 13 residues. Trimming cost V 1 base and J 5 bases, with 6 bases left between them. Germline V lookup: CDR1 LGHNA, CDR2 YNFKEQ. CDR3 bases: TGTGCCAGCAGCCAAGCTATGGATCAGCCCCAGCATTTT. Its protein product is CASSQAMDQPQHF.

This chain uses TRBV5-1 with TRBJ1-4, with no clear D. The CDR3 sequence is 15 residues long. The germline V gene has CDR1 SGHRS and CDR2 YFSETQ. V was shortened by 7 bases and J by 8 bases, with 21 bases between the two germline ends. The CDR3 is CASSPGPPVSEKLFF. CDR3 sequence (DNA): TGCGCCAGCTCACCAGGTCCACCCGTATCGGAAAAACTGTTTTTT.

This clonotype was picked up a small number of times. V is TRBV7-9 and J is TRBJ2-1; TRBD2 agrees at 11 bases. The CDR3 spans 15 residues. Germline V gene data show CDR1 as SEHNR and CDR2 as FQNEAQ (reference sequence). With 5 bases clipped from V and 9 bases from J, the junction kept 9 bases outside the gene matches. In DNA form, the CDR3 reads TGTGCCAGCAGCAGACTAGCGGGACTTGGGGGTGAGCAGTTCTTC. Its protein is CASSRLAGLGGEQFF.

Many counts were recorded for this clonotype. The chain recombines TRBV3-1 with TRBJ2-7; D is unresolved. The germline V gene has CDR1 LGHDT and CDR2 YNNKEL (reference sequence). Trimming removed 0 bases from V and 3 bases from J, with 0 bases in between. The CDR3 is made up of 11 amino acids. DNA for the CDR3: TGTGCCAGCAGCCAAGACTACGAGCAGTACTTC. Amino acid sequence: CASSQDYEQYF.

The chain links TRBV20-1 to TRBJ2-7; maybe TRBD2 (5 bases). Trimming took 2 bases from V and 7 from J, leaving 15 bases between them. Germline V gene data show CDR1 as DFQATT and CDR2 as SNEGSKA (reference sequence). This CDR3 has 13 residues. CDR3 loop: CSARPLGGGEQYF. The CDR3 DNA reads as TGCAGTGCTAGACCCCTGGGTGGAGGAGAGCAGTACTTC.

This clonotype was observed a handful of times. The CDR3: CAWSPRGGSEAFF. DNA for the CDR3: TGTGCCTGGAGCCCTCGTGGGGGCTCTGAAGCTTTCTTT. V and J are TRBV30 and TRBJ1-1, with a possible D match to TRBD1 (6 bases). The V gene's germline CDR1 is GTSNPN and CDR2 SVGIG (reference sequence). This CDR3 spans 13 amino acids. Trimming cost V 3 bases and J 6 bases, with 14 bases left between them.

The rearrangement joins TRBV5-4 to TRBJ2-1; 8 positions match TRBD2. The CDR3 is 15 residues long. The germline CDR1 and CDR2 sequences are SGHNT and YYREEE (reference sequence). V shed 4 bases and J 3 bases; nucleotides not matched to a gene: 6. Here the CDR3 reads CASSPGTRSYNEQFF. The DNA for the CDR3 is TGTGCCAGCAGCCCAGGGACTAGAAGCTACAATGAGCAGTTCTTC.